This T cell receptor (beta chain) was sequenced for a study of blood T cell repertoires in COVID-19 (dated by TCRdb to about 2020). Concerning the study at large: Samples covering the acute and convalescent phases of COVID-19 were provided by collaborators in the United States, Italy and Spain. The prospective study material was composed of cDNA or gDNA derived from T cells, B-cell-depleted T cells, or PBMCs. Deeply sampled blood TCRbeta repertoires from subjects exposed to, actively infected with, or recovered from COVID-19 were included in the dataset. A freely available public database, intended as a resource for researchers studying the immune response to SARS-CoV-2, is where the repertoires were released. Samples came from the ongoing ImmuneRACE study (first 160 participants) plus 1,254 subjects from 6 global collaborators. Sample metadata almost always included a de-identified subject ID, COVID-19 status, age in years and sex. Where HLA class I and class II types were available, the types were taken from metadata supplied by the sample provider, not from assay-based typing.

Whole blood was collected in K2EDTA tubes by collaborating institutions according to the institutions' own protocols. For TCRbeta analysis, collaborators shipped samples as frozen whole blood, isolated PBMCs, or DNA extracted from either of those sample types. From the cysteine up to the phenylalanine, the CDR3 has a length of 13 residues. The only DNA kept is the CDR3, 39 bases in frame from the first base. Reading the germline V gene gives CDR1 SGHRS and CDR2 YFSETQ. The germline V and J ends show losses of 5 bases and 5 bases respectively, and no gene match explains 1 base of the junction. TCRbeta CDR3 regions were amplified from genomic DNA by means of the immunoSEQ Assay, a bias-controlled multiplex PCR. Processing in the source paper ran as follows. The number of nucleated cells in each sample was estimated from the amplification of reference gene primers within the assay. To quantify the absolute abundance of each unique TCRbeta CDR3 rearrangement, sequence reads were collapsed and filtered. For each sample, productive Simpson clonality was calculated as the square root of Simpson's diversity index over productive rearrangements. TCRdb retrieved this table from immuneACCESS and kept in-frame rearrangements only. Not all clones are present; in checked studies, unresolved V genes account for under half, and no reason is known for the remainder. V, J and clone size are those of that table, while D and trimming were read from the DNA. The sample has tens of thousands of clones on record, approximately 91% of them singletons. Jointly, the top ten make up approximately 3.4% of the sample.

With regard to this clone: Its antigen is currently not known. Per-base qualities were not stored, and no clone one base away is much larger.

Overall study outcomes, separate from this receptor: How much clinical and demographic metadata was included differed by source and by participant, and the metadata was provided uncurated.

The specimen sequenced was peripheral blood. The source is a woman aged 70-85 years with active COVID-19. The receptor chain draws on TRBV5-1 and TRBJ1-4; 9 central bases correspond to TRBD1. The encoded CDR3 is CASSGTGNEKLFF. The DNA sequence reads TGCGCCAGCAGTGGGACAGGGAATGAAAAACTGTTTTTT.